This T cell receptor (beta chain) was recovered during a study of T-cell memory formation after mild COVID-19. Study conclusions and caveats: Clones which contracted sat mainly in CM and EM if CD4+, and in EMRA if CD8+. Cross-reactive memory appears to have joined, as suggested by some responding clones showing up in pre-infection memory.

V was shortened by 2 bases and J by 5 bases, with 10 bases between the two germline ends. The CDR3 has 13 amino acids. Germline-derived CDR1 and CDR2 are MNHEY and SVGEGT. This clonotype came up a few times. Its antigen is undetermined. Barcoded TCR alpha and TCR beta cDNA libraries with UMIs came from 5'RACE using constant-segment primers. TCRdb itself ran the 5' RACE reads through MiXCR, one entry per CDR3 protein. The data hold 70,000 to 100,000 distinct CDR3 sequences, with less than 15% observed a single time. The sequence was collected from a man aged 18 to 30 who had mild COVID-19 (a few samples of this study predate the infection). Cell type and time point are not known. The genes are TRBV6-2 or TRBV6-3 and TRBJ2-7; TRBD1 is a possible D gene (6 bases). Sequenced sample: PBMCs or a T cell subset sorted from them (not recorded which). CDR3 loop: CASSYPGAHEQYV. In DNA form, the CDR3 reads TGTGCCAGCAGTTACCCAGGGGCCCACGAGCAGTACGTC.